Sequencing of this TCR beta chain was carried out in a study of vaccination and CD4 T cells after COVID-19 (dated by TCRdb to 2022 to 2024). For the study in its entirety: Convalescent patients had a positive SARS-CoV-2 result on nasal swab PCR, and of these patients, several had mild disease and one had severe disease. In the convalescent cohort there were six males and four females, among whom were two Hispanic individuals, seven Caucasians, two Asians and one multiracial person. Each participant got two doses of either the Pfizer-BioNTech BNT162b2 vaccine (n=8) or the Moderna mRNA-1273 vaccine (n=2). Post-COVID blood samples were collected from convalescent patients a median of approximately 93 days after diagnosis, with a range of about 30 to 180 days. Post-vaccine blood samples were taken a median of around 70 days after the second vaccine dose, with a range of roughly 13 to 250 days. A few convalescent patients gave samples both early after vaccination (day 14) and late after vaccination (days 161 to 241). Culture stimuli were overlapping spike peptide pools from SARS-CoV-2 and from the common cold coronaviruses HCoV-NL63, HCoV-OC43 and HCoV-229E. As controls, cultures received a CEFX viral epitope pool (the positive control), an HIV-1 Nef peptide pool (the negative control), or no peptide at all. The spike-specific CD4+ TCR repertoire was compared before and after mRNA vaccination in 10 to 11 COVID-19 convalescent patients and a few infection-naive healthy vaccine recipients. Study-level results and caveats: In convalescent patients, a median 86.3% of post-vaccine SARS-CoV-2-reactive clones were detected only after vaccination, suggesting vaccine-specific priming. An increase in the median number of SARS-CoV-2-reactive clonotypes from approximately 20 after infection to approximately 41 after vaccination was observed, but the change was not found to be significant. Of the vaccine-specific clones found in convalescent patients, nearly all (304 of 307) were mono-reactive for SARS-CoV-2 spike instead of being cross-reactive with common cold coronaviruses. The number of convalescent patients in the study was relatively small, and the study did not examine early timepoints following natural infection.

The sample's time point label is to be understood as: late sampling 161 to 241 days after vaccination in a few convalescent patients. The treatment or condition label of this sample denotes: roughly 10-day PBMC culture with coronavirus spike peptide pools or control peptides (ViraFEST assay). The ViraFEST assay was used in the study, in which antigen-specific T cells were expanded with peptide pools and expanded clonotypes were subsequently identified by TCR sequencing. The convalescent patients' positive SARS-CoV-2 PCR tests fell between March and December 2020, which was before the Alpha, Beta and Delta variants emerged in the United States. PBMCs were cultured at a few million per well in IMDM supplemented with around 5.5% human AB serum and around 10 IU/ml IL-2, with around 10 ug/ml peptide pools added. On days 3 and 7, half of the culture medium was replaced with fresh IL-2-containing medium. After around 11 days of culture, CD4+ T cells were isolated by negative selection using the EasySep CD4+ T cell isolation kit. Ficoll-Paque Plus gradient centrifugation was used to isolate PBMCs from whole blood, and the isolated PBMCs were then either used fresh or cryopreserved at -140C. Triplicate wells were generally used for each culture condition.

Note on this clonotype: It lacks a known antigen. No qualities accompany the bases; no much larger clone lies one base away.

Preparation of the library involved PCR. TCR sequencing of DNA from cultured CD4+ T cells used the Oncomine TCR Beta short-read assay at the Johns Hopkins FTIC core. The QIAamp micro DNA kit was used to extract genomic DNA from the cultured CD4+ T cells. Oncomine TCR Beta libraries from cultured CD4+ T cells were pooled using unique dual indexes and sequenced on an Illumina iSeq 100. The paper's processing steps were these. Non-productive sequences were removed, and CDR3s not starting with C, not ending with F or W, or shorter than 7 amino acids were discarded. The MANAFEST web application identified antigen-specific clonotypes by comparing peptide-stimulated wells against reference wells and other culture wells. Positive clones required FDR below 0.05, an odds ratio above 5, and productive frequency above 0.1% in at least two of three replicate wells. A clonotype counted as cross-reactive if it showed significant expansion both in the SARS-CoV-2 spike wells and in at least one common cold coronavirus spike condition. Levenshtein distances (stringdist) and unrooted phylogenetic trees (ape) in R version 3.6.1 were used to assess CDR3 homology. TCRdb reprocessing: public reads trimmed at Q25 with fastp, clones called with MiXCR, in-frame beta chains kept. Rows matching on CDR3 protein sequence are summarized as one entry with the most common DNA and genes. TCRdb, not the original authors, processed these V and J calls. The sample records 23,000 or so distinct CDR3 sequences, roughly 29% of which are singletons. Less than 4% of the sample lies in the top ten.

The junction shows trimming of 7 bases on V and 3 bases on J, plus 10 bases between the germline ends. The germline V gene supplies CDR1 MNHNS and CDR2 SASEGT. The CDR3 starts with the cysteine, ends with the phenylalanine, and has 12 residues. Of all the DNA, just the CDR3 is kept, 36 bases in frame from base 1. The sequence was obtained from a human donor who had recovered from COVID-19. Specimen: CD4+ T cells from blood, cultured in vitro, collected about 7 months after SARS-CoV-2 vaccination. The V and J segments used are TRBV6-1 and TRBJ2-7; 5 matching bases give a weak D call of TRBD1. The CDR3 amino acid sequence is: CASTRQGYEQYF. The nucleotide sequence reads TGTGCCAGCACCCGTCAGGGCTACGAGCAGTACTTC.